This T cell receptor (beta chain) was obtained from a study of identical twins. Study findings and constraints: Twins shared beta out-of-frame sequences in excess, but this excess was weaker.

CDR3 length equals 13 residues. CDR1 is SEHNR and CDR2 is FQNEAQ in the germline V gene (reference sequence). V lost 5 bases and J lost 11, with 18 bases in between. Turning to this clonotype: As yet, its antigen is unknown.

TCRdb re-derived calls from the 5' RACE reads in MiXCR, one entry per CDR3 protein. Seen here are roughly 1.6 million distinct CDR3 sequences, around 29% observed once, and the top ten hold about 0.27%. The receptor comes from a newborn girl in good health. Sequencing was carried out using cord blood. This chain uses TRBV7-9 with TRBJ2-5, with a weak D call TRBD2 (6 bases). The CDR3 nucleotides read TGTGCCAGCAGCGGAGGGCCCGACAATGAGCAGTACTTC. Amino acids: CASSGGPDNEQYF.